This TCR beta chain was captured in a study of CD8 T cells in Susac syndrome. Random hexamers were used to reverse transcribe the RNA input (about 0.5 to 1 ug). Across 54 Vbeta and 13 Jbeta, immunoSEQ multiplex PCR amplified TCR beta CDR3. TCRdb reprocessed the immunoSEQ multiplex PCR reads with MiXCR, giving one entry per CDR3 protein. Among around 300,000 distinct CDR3 sequences listed, around nine tenths were seen once. Sequenced sample: CD8+ T cells from PBMCs. This clonotype originated in a human donor with multiple sclerosis.

CDR3 amino acids: CASSLVTSGVQFF. In DNA, the CDR3 is TGTGCCAGCAGTTTAGTTACTAGCGGGGTGCAGTTCTTC. This rearrangement joins TRBV12-3 or TRBV12-4 to TRBJ2-1, with TRBD2 matching over 10 bases. Losses at the gene ends were 1 base for V and 12 bases for J; bases not matched to a gene: 3. The CDR3 runs 13 residues.